The 21 T cell receptor beta chains below come from one sample, sequenced in a study of blood T cell repertoires in COVID-19. Using immunoSEQ multiplex PCR, the repertoire was profiled, and TCRdb retains in-frame clones only, with some absent. Found here are 100,000 to 150,000 clones, about 87% of them singletons; the top ten hold 3% to 4.5%. The sequenced sample consisted of peripheral blood. Receptors were obtained from a woman aged 60-75 years with acute or convalescent COVID-19.

The chain couples TRBV30 to TRBJ1-2; TRBD1 agrees at 9 bases. CDR3 length equals 14 residues. V dropped 2 bases and J dropped 7; count of bases not matched to a gene: 8. From germline, CDR1 is GTSNPN and CDR2 SVGIG (reference sequence). CDR3 region: CAWSPDRGSRGYTF. In nucleotides, the CDR3 is TGTGCCTGGAGTCCTGACAGGGGGAGCCGTGGCTACACCTTC.

The V call is TRBV3-1 (or the pseudogene TRBV3-2), the J call TRBJ2-4; perhaps TRBD2 as D (6 bases). This CDR3 contains 17 residues. CDR1 and CDR2 from the germline V gene are LGHDT and YNNKEL (reference sequence). Trimming took 2 bases from V and 0 from J, leaving 14 bases between them. The CDR3 region has the DNA TGTGCCAGCAGCCAACTCCCGGCGGGGCTAGCCAAAAACATTCAGTACTTC. Translating it yields CASSQLPAGLAKNIQYF.

This chain joins TRBV5-1 and TRBJ2-5, with a tentative D call TRBD2 (6 bases). This CDR3 is 11 amino acids long. Germline-derived CDR1 and CDR2 are SGHRS and YFSETQ. Trimming removed 7 bases at V and 5 bases at J, with 9 bases between. The CDR3 sequence: CASGAGETQYF. The CDR3 DNA reads TGCGCCAGCGGGGCGGGGGAGACCCAGTACTTC.

The chain has TRBV18 and TRBJ1-3, with D possibly matching TRBD1 (6 bases). From germline, CDR1 is KGHSH and CDR2 LQKENI. This CDR3 is built from 17 residues. V was cut by 3 bases and J by 0 bases, with 15 bases left in between. DNA of the CDR3: TGTGCCAGCTCACCGCCAGGACGGGGACACTCTGGAAACACCATATATTTT. Amino acid sequence: CASSPPGRGHSGNTIYF.

This chain links TRBV19 with TRBJ1-2; 7 bases align to TRBD1. Germline V gene sequence: CDR1 LNHDA, CDR2 SQIVND (reference sequence). The V and J ends lost 5 bases and 4 bases, in that order; junction bases with no gene match: 13. This CDR3 comprises 16 residues. The CDR3 reads CASSSRQGMGGYGYTF. The CDR3 DNA reads as TGTGCCAGTAGTTCCCGACAGGGTATGGGAGGCTATGGCTACACCTTC.

This chain connects TRBV28 to TRBJ1-4; the D gene is possibly TRBD1 (5 bases). The CDR3 is 14 residues long. The V and J ends lost 5 bases and 3 bases respectively, with 10 bases between them. Germline V lookup: CDR1 MDHEN, CDR2 SYDVKM. The DNA for the CDR3 is TGTGCCAGCAGTAGGACACAACCTAATGAAAAACTGTTTTTT. Protein sequence: CASSRTQPNEKLFF.

The chain recombines TRBV11-3 with TRBJ2-5; D possibly corresponds to TRBD2 (5 bases). This CDR3 has 15 amino acids. V shed 3 bases and J shed 5 bases, with 16 bases lying between them. Germline V gene data show CDR1 as SGHNT and CDR2 as YENEEA. Here the CDR3 reads CASSFRPLEMETQYF. CDR3 DNA sequence: TGTGCCAGCAGCTTTCGCCCACTAGAGATGGAGACCCAGTACTTC.

V usage is TRBV7-2 and J usage is TRBJ2-4, with 9 bases identical to TRBD1. Germline V gene lookup returns CDR1 SGHTA and CDR2 FQGNSA. Trimming removed 0 bases from V and 15 bases from J; junction bases left unmatched: 6. This CDR3 has 13 residues. CDR3 residues: CASSLASGTGLYF. In nucleotides, the CDR3 is TGTGCCAGCAGCTTAGCTTCCGGGACAGGGCTGTACTTC.

The chain uses TRBV9 and TRBJ1-4; the D gene is possibly TRBD1 (6 bases). Germline assignment: CDR1 SGDLS and CDR2 YYNGEE. The CDR3 has 15 amino acids. The V gene lost 4 bases and the J gene lost 4 bases, with 14 bases spanning the gap. This CDR3 is CASSPRPQGNEKLFF. The CDR3 region has the DNA TGTGCCAGCAGCCCGAGGCCACAGGGTAATGAAAAACTGTTTTTT.

The chain employs TRBV29-1 and TRBJ2-1; 10 bases are shared with TRBD2. Losses at the gene ends were 8 bases for V and 16 bases for J; bases not matched to a gene: 8. In germline, CDR1 is SQVTM, CDR2 ANQGSEA. The length of the CDR3 is 10 residues. The DNA for the CDR3 is TGCAGCTCGGAGCGGGAGGGTCAATTCTTC. Amino acids: CSSEREGQFF.

The rearrangement uses TRBV9 and TRBJ2-1; 8 nucleotides line up with TRBD2. The CDR3 extends over 16 amino acids. Trimming took 1 base from V and 8 from J; bases not matched to a gene: 11. Germline V CDR1 and CDR2: SGDLS, YYNGEE. The CDR3 region is CASSVTREGLVDEQFF. The CDR3 DNA sequence: TGTGCCAGCAGCGTAACACGGGAGGGCCTGGTGGATGAGCAGTTCTTC.

The chain links TRBV6-6 to TRBJ1-2; 7 bases match TRBD1. CDR3 length: 12 residues. Trimming took 8 bases from V and 8 from J; bases not matched to a gene: 8. CDR1 and CDR2 (germline): MNHNY, SVGAGI (reference sequence). Written as DNA, the CDR3 is TGTGCCAGCTGTTTTACAGGGGTAGGCTACACCTTC. Protein product: CASCFTGVGYTF.

This chain joins TRBV7-2 and TRBJ1-1; a possible D gene is TRBD1 (6 bases). Deletions cut 0 bases from V and 5 bases from J, with 19 bases between. The germline gives CDR1 SGHTA, CDR2 FQGNSA. The CDR3 is made up of 17 amino acids. The CDR3 DNA sequence: TGTGCCAGCAGCTTAGCCCCCCGGCGAGGGGGACCTACTGAAGCTTTCTTT. Protein product: CASSLAPRRGGPTEAFF.

The chain links TRBV7-9 to TRBJ2-3; the match to TRBD2 covers 10 bases. The CDR3 has 18 amino acids. J was trimmed by 1 base and V by 4 bases; bases with no gene match: 11. The germline V gene has CDR1 SEHNR and CDR2 FQNEAQ (reference sequence). CDR3 nucleotide sequence: TGTGCCAGCAGCTCTACTAGCGGGACTCCCCTCCGCACAGATACGCAGTATTTT. It encodes CASSSTSGTPLRTDTQYF. Combining the CDR3 with reference TRBV7-9 and TRBJ2-3 gives the whole variable domain DTGVSQNPRHKITKRGQNVTFRCDPISEHNRLYWYRQTLGQGPEFLTYFQNEAQLEKSRLLSDRFSAERPKGSFSTLEIQRTEQGDSAMYLCASSSTSGTPLRTDTQYFGPGTRLTVL.

V usage is TRBV6-5 and J usage is TRBJ1-1; D is ambiguous. From germline, CDR1 is MNHEY and CDR2 SVGAGI. Trimming cost V 4 bases and J 3 bases, with 9 bases left between them. The CDR3 has 13 amino acids. The chain's CDR3 is CASSSQAHTEAFF. In DNA, the CDR3 is TGTGCCAGCAGTTCTCAGGCGCACACTGAAGCTTTCTTT.

The table lists this clone with a count of one. The CDR3 sequence: CATSEGQGASTEAFF. CDR3 sequence (DNA): TGTGCCACCAGTGAGGGACAGGGGGCTTCCACTGAAGCTTTCTTT. This chain joins TRBV24-1 and TRBJ1-1; 12 bases line up with TRBD1. Per germline, CDR1 KGHDR and CDR2 SFDVKD. This CDR3 is 15 amino acids long. The V gene end was trimmed by 4 bases and the J gene end by 4 bases; junction bases not matched to a gene: 3.

The J gene is TRBJ2-7, the V gene TRBV6-2 or TRBV6-3, with a possible D match to TRBD2 (6 bases). This CDR3 has 17 residues. Per germline, CDR1 MNHEY and CDR2 SVGEGT. The CDR3 nucleotides read TGTGCCAGCAGTGACCAGTCAGATGGGACTCCTATTTATCATCTGTCCGTC. Residues: CASSDQSDGTPIYHLSV.

The V call is TRBV20-1, the J call TRBJ2-4; 8 nucleotides agree with TRBD2. Germline CDR1 reads DFQATT; CDR2 reads SNEGSKA (reference sequence). The CDR3 sequence is 14 residues long. After removal of 3 bases from V and 7 bases from J, the junction contained 8 bases not matched to a gene. The DNA of the CDR3 is TGCAGTGCTAGTTCGACGGGAGGGTGGAACATTCAGTACTTC. As protein: CSASSTGGWNIQYF.

V is TRBV11-3 and J is TRBJ2-1; 7 bases line up with TRBD2. Germline V gene data show CDR1 as SGHNT and CDR2 as YENEEA. This CDR3 comprises 14 residues. Germline trimming cut 2 bases from V and 10 bases from J; bases unmatched to any gene: 8. The chain's CDR3 is CASSLSAGAYEQFF. The CDR3 DNA reads as TGTGCCAGCAGCTTAAGTGCGGGAGCTTACGAGCAGTTCTTC.

This rearrangement joins TRBV7-9 to TRBJ1-4; D remains ambiguous. Germline loops: CDR1 SEHNR, CDR2 FQNEAQ (reference sequence). The germline V and J ends were trimmed by 8 bases and 5 bases, with 9 bases remaining between them. There are 12 residues in the CDR3. The CDR3 is CASGGGNEKLFF. The CDR3 DNA is TGTGCCAGCGGCGGAGGGAATGAAAAACTGTTTTTT.

The V gene is TRBV7-9, the J gene TRBJ2-3; 10 bases fit TRBD1. Germline-derived CDR1 and CDR2 are SEHNR and FQNEAQ (reference sequence). The CDR3 has 18 residues. The V gene end was trimmed by 1 base and the J gene end by 3 bases; junction bases not matched to a gene: 10. The CDR3 region is CASSLVGSRTGGTDTQYF. DNA of the CDR3: TGTGCCAGCAGCTTAGTCGGTTCGAGGACAGGGGGAACAGATACGCAGTATTTT. The full variable domain, rest sourced from reference TRBV7-9 and TRBJ2-3, is DTGVSQNPRHKITKRGQNVTFRCDPISEHNRLYWYRQTLGQGPEFLTYFQNEAQLEKSRLLSDRFSAERPKGSFSTLEIQRTEQGDSAMYLCASSLVGSRTGGTDTQYFGPGTRLTVL.